The 7 T cell receptor beta chains below come from one sample, sequenced in a study of vaccination and CD4 T cells after COVID-19. With the Oncomine TCR Beta short-read assay, DNA from cultured CD4+ T cells was sequenced. TCRdb reprocessed the PCR reads via MiXCR and lists one record per CDR3 protein. The sample consists of approximately 7,700 distinct CDR3 sequences, under 65% of them appearing once. These TCRs' antigens remain unknown. The treatment denotes: roughly ten-day PBMC culture with coronavirus spike peptide pools or control peptides (ViraFEST assay). Those CD4+ T cells from the unexposed donor predate the COVID-19 pandemic (2011-2018). Sequencing used CD4+ T cells from blood, cultured in vitro. The receptors derive from a human donor in good health.

A single count supports this clonotype. One end of the junction fails to match germline, which may point to a read error. This chain uses TRBV28 with TRBJ2-3; D gene uncertain. Looked up from germline, CDR1 is MDHEN and CDR2 is SYDVKM. CDR3 length equals 13 residues. The CDR3 reads CASSLGHPDAQYF. CDR3 nucleotide sequence: TGTGCCAGCAGTTTAGGCCATCCAGATGCGCAGTATTTT.

The chain is built from TRBV2 and TRBJ2-7; 9 nucleotides line up with TRBD1. The CDR3 length is 14 residues. Germline CDR1 SNHLY, CDR2 FYNNEI. V dropped 4 bases and J dropped 4; count of bases not matched to a gene: 5. The CDR3 nucleotides read TGTGCCAGCAGTGTACAGGGGGCGCGGTACGAGCAGTACTTC. Translated: CASSVQGARYEQYF.

The chain employs TRBV5-4 and TRBJ2-5; the D gene is possibly TRBD1 (6 bases). The CDR3 totals 12 residues. V was clipped by 4 bases and J by 2 bases, with 6 bases between them. The germline V gene encodes CDR1 SGHNT and CDR2 YYREEE (reference sequence). CDR3 DNA: TGTGCCAGCAGCACAGGGCAAGAGACCCAGTACTTC. It translates to CASSTGQETQYF.

The chain joins TRBV9 to TRBJ2-5; D is unresolved. Germline CDR1 SGDLS, CDR2 YYNGEE. The CDR3 has 14 residues. Between the trimmed V and J ends, which lost 1 base and 5 bases, there was a span of 12 bases. The CDR3 region is CASSVQPVGETQYF. The CDR3 DNA reads TGTGCCAGCAGCGTACAGCCAGTAGGGGAGACCCAGTACTTC.

Turning to this clonotype: A read error may produce the germline difference seen at one junction end. The chain is built from TRBV27 and TRBJ2-4, with 8 bases lining up with TRBD2. The CDR3 sequence is 11 residues long. Germline values: CDR1 MNHEY, CDR2 SMNVEV (reference sequence). CDR3 sequence reads: CASSLRTSRHF. The CDR3, as DNA: TGTGCCAGCAGTCTAAGGACTAGCAGGCACTTC.

The gene calls are TRBV19 and TRBJ1-3; D gene ambiguous. V lost 3 bases to trimming and J lost 0 bases, with 12 bases between them. CDR1 is LNHDA, CDR2 SQIVND, per germline (reference sequence). The CDR3 sequence is 16 residues long. CDR3 protein: CASSIFRSPSGNTIYF. The DNA for the CDR3 is TGTGCCAGTAGTATCTTCCGGTCCCCCTCTGGAAACACCATATATTTT.

The chain is built from TRBV7-6 and TRBJ2-7, with 9 bases identical to TRBD2. The CDR3 has 15 residues. V was pared by 0 bases and J by 6 bases, with 6 bases of the junction left unmatched. CDR1 is SGHVS, CDR2 FNYEAQ, per germline. The CDR3 DNA reads as TGTGCCAGCAGCTTAGCAGCGCTAGCGGGGACCGAGCAGTACTTC. Translating it yields CASSLAALAGTEQYF.